The 11 T cell receptor beta chains listed next were all sequenced from one sample in a study of shared T cell receptors in the human thymus. Profiling relied on immunoSEQ multiplex PCR, and the TCRdb table lists in-frame clones only, not all of them. The table records some 400,000 clones, around 93% of them present only once. The source material was thymocytes. The receptors shown here come from a human donor.

V and J are TRBV5-8 and TRBJ2-5; 8 bases line up with TRBD1. The CDR3 is made up of 14 amino acids. Trimming cost V 0 bases and J 5 bases; bases outside gene matches: 3. In germline, CDR1 is SGHTS, CDR2 YDEGEE. CDR3 protein: CASSLVRQGETQYF. The CDR3 DNA follows: TGTGCCAGCAGCTTGGTCCGACAGGGGGAGACCCAGTACTTC.

The genes are TRBV21-1 and TRBJ2-7; the table's D call, TRBD1, was not checked against the DNA. TRBV21-1 is a listed pseudogene. This CDR3 has 18 amino acids. The CDR3: CASSKEGNSPGHSYEQYF. The CDR3 nucleotides are TGTGCCAGCAGCAAAGAAGGAAATTCGCCAGGGCACTCCTACGAGCAGTACTTC.

V usage is TRBV6-6 and J usage is TRBJ2-1, with unresolved D. CDR3 length: 14 residues. The V gene's germline CDR1 is MNHNY and CDR2 SVGAGI (reference sequence). Trimming cost V 10 bases and J 7 bases, with 20 bases left between them. The CDR3 is CATLRGILTNEQFF. The CDR3 DNA reads TGTGCCACCCTGCGTGGCATTCTCACGAATGAGCAGTTCTTC.

The V gene is TRBV7-9, the J gene TRBJ2-3, with D unclear. Trimming removed 2 bases from V and 2 bases from J, with 11 bases in between. This CDR3 spans 15 amino acids. Per the germline V gene, CDR1 is SEHNR and CDR2 is FQNEAQ (reference sequence). CDR3 protein: CASSLRSANTDTQYF. CDR3 in DNA: TGTGCCAGCAGCTTACGATCCGCGAACACAGATACGCAGTATTTT.

V and J are TRBV27 and TRBJ1-4; D not resolved. The germline V gene encodes CDR1 MNHEY and CDR2 SMNVEV (reference sequence). The CDR3 is made up of 12 amino acids. Trimming removed 6 bases from V and 8 bases from J, with 10 bases in between. CDR3 in DNA: TGTGCCAGCAGGAGGGTGGGCGAAAAACTGTTTTTT. As protein: CASRRVGEKLFF.

This clone came up once. The chain uses TRBV7-2 and TRBJ2-3; 10 positions match TRBD2. Germline CDR1 SGHTA, CDR2 FQGNSA. After removal of 3 bases from V and 3 bases from J, the junction contained 3 bases not matched to a gene. This CDR3 contains 15 residues. CDR3 loop: CASSLGTSETDTQYF. CDR3 nucleotides: TGTGCCAGCAGCTTGGGGACTAGCGAAACAGATACGCAGTATTTT. The full variable domain, in which reference TRBV7-2 and TRBJ2-3 provide the parts outside the CDR3, is GAGVSQSPSNKVTEKGKDVELRCDPISGHTALYWYRQSLGQGLEFLIYFQGNSAPDKSGLPSDRFSAERTGGSVSTLTIQRTQQEDSAVYLCASSLGTSETDTQYFGPGTRLTVL.

The chain has TRBV2 and TRBJ2-7, with TRBD1 identical over 8 bases. This CDR3 is 12 amino acids long. V lost 8 bases to trimming and J lost 6 bases; unmatched junction nucleotides: 6. Germline CDR1 is SNHLY and CDR2 is FYNNEI. The CDR3, as DNA: TGTGCCAGCGGGGACAGGATCGTCGAGCAGTACTTC. Protein: CASGDRIVEQYF.

V gene TRBV5-1 combines with J gene TRBJ2-7; D call uncertain. Trimming stripped 0 bases from V and 4 bases from J, with 14 bases between. This CDR3 region has 15 residues. Germline V gives CDR1 SGHRS, CDR2 YFSETQ. CDR3 amino acids: CASSLDSGSEYEQYF. As DNA, the CDR3 is TGCGCCAGCAGCTTGGACTCCGGTAGTGAATACGAGCAGTACTTC.

In its sample, this clone was seen once. This chain connects TRBV4-3 to TRBJ2-5; D is unresolved. This CDR3 region has 15 residues. Trimming stripped 0 bases from V and 5 bases from J, with 13 bases between. From germline, CDR1 is LGHNA and CDR2 YSLEER. The CDR3 sequence: CASSQDSSPRETQYF. The CDR3 DNA reads TGCGCCAGCAGCCAAGATTCTTCCCCGCGGGAGACCCAGTACTTC.

This clone was observed once. This chain links TRBV29-1 with TRBJ2-1; TRBD2 is a possible D gene (6 bases). CDR1 SQVTM and CDR2 ANQGSEA come from the germline V gene. V lost 4 bases and J lost 4, with 14 bases in between. This CDR3 contains 14 residues. The CDR3 DNA reads as TGCAGCGTTGTACCCGCGGGGAGGTACAATGAGCAGTTCTTC. The encoded protein is CSVVPAGRYNEQFF.

This rearrangement joins TRBV4-3 to TRBJ2-7; possible D gene TRBD2, 6 bases. Germline CDR1 reads LGHNA; CDR2 reads YSLEER. The CDR3 totals 16 residues. V was shortened by 2 bases and J by 5 bases, with 19 bases between the two germline ends. CDR3 amino acids: CASSQSNSGDSHEQYF. The CDR3 DNA sequence: TGCGCCAGCAGCCAATCGAATTCGGGAGATAGCCACGAGCAGTACTTC.